This is a list of T cell receptor beta chains from one sample in a study of blood T cell repertoires in COVID-19. Clones were sequenced by immunoSEQ multiplex PCR, and TCRdb holds only the in-frame ones, with some missing. This table holds almost 250,000 clones, approximately 86% found once. Sequenced sample: peripheral blood. The receptor source for this set is an older woman who had recovered from COVID-19. Each CDR3 is given with its conserved first and last residue. The order of the fields is CDR3 protein, CDR3 DNA, clone size, D gene, V gene, J gene. The D gene is left open where the match is weak. Only part of the rows carry a size: once, few, many, or a class if the clone is expanded.

CASSGTDYGYTF	TGTGCCAGCAGCGGGACTGATTATGGCTACACCTTC	NA	NA	TRBV9	TRBJ1-2
CASSPDRVGTNEKLFF	TGTGCCAGCAGCCCAGACAGGGTCGGAACTAATGAAAAACTGTTTTTT	NA	TRBD1	TRBV7-9	TRBJ1-4
CASSYSQFGGYTF	TGTGCCAGCAGTTACTCCCAATTCGGTGGCTACACCTTC	NA	NA	TRBV6-5	TRBJ1-2
CASSQRVRDEQYF	TGCGCCAGCAGCCAGAGGGTTCGGGACGAGCAGTACTTC	NA	NA	TRBV4-3	TRBJ2-7
CASSLEGVGQPQHF	TGCGCCAGCAGCTTGGAAGGGGTAGGACAGCCCCAGCATTTT	NA	NA	TRBV5-1	TRBJ1-5
CASSYAVIGELFF	TGTGCCAGCAGTTATGCGGTGATCGGGGAGCTGTTTTTT	NA	NA	TRBV27	TRBJ2-2
CASSQILTAQETQYF	TGTGCCAGCAGCCAGATTTTGACAGCCCAAGAGACCCAGTACTTC	NA	NA	TRBV3-1/TRBV3-2	TRBJ2-5
CASSQGPDAEAFF	TGTGCCAGCTCTCAGGGCCCGGACGCCGAAGCTTTCTTT	NA	NA	TRBV18	TRBJ1-1
CASSSRTGGATNEKLFF	TGCGCCAGCAGCTCTCGGACAGGGGGAGCAACTAATGAAAAACTGTTTTTT	few	TRBD1	TRBV5-1	TRBJ1-4
CASSRGGNSNQPQHF	TGTGCCAGCAGCCGCGGGGGGAATAGCAATCAGCCCCAGCATTTT	few	NA	TRBV7-9	TRBJ1-5
CASSTQRGGPHEQFF	TGCGCCAGCAGCACCCAGCGGGGGGGCCCCCATGAGCAGTTCTTC	NA	TRBD2	TRBV5-1	TRBJ2-1
CASSQEGREQYF	TGTGCCAGCAGCCAAGAGGGGAGGGAGCAGTACTTC	NA	NA	TRBV3-1/TRBV3-2	TRBJ2-7
CASSAQYQPQHF	TGTGCCAGCAGTGCCCAGTATCAGCCCCAGCATTTT	NA	NA	TRBV2	TRBJ1-5
CASSTGGQGSYEQYF	TGTGCCAGCAGTACGGGAGGACAGGGGAGCTACGAGCAGTACTTC	NA	TRBD1	TRBV5-4	TRBJ2-7
CASSRGRETQYF	TGTGCCAGCAGCAGGGGTAGGGAGACCCAGTACTTC	NA	NA	TRBV19	TRBJ2-5
CASSLVAGGNTEAFF	TGTGCCAGCAGCTTAGTGGCAGGGGGCAACACTGAAGCTTTCTTT	once	TRBD1	TRBV7-2	TRBJ1-1
CATRTGSNQPQHF	TGTGCCACCCGAACAGGAAGCAATCAGCCCCAGCATTTT	once	NA	TRBV28	TRBJ1-5